These T cell receptor beta chains were read from a single sample in a study of T cells expressing NK-cell markers. TCRdb reanalyzed the 5' RACE reads, giving one entry per CDR3 protein sequence and no DNA. In all, the sample yields some 340,000 distinct CDR3 sequences. Material for sequencing was blood T cells: a sorted CD56 or NKG2C T cell subset, CD4+ or CD8+ T cells, or bulk PBMC T cells (not recorded which). Source of these receptors: a man aged 18-70 years in good health. CDR3s include the opening cysteine and the closing phenylalanine or tryptophan. Fields, in order: clone size, V gene, J gene, CDR3 protein. Clone size, where shown, is once, few, many, or a class for clones that have expanded.

clone_size: .; v_call: TRBV7-2; j_call: TRBJ2-5; cdr3_aa: CASSLVPSAQYF
clone_size: .; v_call: TRBV20-1; j_call: TRBJ2-2; cdr3_aa: CSARDNRKTTGELFF
clone_size: .; v_call: TRBV20-1; j_call: TRBJ2-7; cdr3_aa: CSVERVVYEQYF
clone_size: .; v_call: TRBV15; j_call: TRBJ1-1; cdr3_aa: CATSTGQFYTEAFF
clone_size: .; v_call: TRBV28; j_call: TRBJ2-7; cdr3_aa: CASNPGQPPYEQYF
clone_size: .; v_call: TRBV27; j_call: TRBJ2-3; cdr3_aa: CASRTTSTDTQYF
clone_size: .; v_call: TRBV6-2/TRBV6-3; j_call: TRBJ1-1; cdr3_aa: CASSGVGGRRTEAFF
clone_size: .; v_call: TRBV20-1; j_call: TRBJ2-7; cdr3_aa: CSARDGVRGQGYEQYF
clone_size: .; v_call: TRBV7-6; j_call: TRBJ2-6; cdr3_aa: CASSPTNGANVLTF
clone_size: .; v_call: TRBV30; j_call: TRBJ1-1; cdr3_aa: CAWRDIPTGGTEAFF
clone_size: .; v_call: TRBV7-8; j_call: TRBJ1-1; cdr3_aa: CASSKQGGTEAFF
clone_size: .; v_call: TRBV12-3/TRBV12-4; j_call: TRBJ2-7; cdr3_aa: CASSSTGTSTYEQYF
clone_size: .; v_call: TRBV14; j_call: TRBJ2-3; cdr3_aa: CASSPGPSRADTQYF
clone_size: .; v_call: TRBV12-3/TRBV12-4; j_call: TRBJ1-2; cdr3_aa: CASSLGQGVSGYTF
clone_size: .; v_call: TRBV2; j_call: TRBJ1-2; cdr3_aa: CASSESDRANGYTF
clone_size: .; v_call: TRBV7-8; j_call: TRBJ2-5; cdr3_aa: CASSLVENREETQYF
clone_size: .; v_call: TRBV14; j_call: TRBJ2-4; cdr3_aa: CASSQLIGGIQYF
clone_size: .; v_call: TRBV12-5; j_call: TRBJ1-1; cdr3_aa: CASGLRGYTEAFF
clone_size: .; v_call: TRBV12-5; j_call: TRBJ2-7; cdr3_aa: CASGPEGGRYEQYF
clone_size: medium-sized; v_call: TRBV6-5; j_call: TRBJ2-7; cdr3_aa: CASSYGPGGSEQYF
clone_size: .; v_call: TRBV9; j_call: TRBJ1-1; cdr3_aa: CASSVTEISTEAFF
clone_size: .; v_call: TRBV20-1; j_call: TRBJ2-2; cdr3_aa: CSARKEGVPTGELFF
clone_size: .; v_call: TRBV2; j_call: TRBJ2-2; cdr3_aa: CASKVTGNTGELFF
clone_size: .; v_call: TRBV19; j_call: TRBJ1-1; cdr3_aa: CASSRGRNYNVNTEAFF
clone_size: .; v_call: TRBV20-1; j_call: TRBJ1-6; cdr3_aa: CSARTGGGWSPLHF
clone_size: .; v_call: TRBV3-1; j_call: TRBJ2-3; cdr3_aa: CASSQGLIATDTQYF
clone_size: .; v_call: TRBV27; j_call: TRBJ1-1; cdr3_aa: CASPPPGNTEAFF
clone_size: .; v_call: TRBV2; j_call: TRBJ2-1; cdr3_aa: CASSNSGVSYNEQFF
clone_size: .; v_call: TRBV11-3; j_call: TRBJ2-1; cdr3_aa: CASSLGLAGVRDEQFF
clone_size: .; v_call: TRBV27; j_call: TRBJ2-5; cdr3_aa: CASSLRQGAATQYF
clone_size: .; v_call: TRBV7-8; j_call: TRBJ2-5; cdr3_aa: CASSSQTGQQETQYF
clone_size: .; v_call: TRBV11-1; j_call: TRBJ2-3; cdr3_aa: CASSLEGQFETDTQYF
clone_size: .; v_call: TRBV23-1; j_call: TRBJ2-3; cdr3_aa: CASHIGFSLISTDTQYF
clone_size: .; v_call: TRBV7-9; j_call: TRBJ2-7; cdr3_aa: CASSLGGTGAYEQYF
clone_size: .; v_call: TRBV11-2; j_call: TRBJ1-5; cdr3_aa: CASSPLTGGGQPQHF
clone_size: .; v_call: TRBV20-1; j_call: TRBJ2-5; cdr3_aa: CSASSGTVETQYF
clone_size: .; v_call: TRBV7-2; j_call: TRBJ2-1; cdr3_aa: CASSLDGNSYNEQFF
clone_size: .; v_call: TRBV18; j_call: TRBJ1-5; cdr3_aa: CASSRGAGTLANQPQHF
clone_size: .; v_call: TRBV20-1; j_call: TRBJ1-5; cdr3_aa: CSAREYRGVSNQPQHF
clone_size: .; v_call: TRBV6-1; j_call: TRBJ2-4; cdr3_aa: CASRYRRNIQYF
clone_size: .; v_call: TRBV2; j_call: TRBJ1-1; cdr3_aa: CASNYRGLVTEAFF
clone_size: .; v_call: TRBV9; j_call: TRBJ2-7; cdr3_aa: CASSAGGRFGEQYF
clone_size: .; v_call: TRBV7-6; j_call: TRBJ2-5; cdr3_aa: CASSFGGPLATQYF
clone_size: .; v_call: TRBV7-8; j_call: TRBJ2-3; cdr3_aa: CASSPDRGLSTQYF
clone_size: .; v_call: TRBV14; j_call: TRBJ2-1; cdr3_aa: CASSHIAGGPPGFF
clone_size: .; v_call: TRBV21-1; j_call: TRBJ2-7; cdr3_aa: CASSQMGVRNRNFFSYEQYF
clone_size: .; v_call: TRBV12-3/TRBV12-4; j_call: TRBJ2-5; cdr3_aa: CASSPGTPGKETQYF
clone_size: .; v_call: TRBV5-1; j_call: TRBJ2-3; cdr3_aa: CASSSSKRGGRADTQYF
clone_size: .; v_call: TRBV12-3/TRBV12-4; j_call: TRBJ2-7; cdr3_aa: CASSSRWAGLTYEQYF
clone_size: .; v_call: TRBV20-1; j_call: TRBJ1-2; cdr3_aa: CSAMDGRNYGYTF
clone_size: .; v_call: TRBV29-1; j_call: TRBJ2-4; cdr3_aa: CSAKGQGAKNIQYF
clone_size: .; v_call: TRBV15; j_call: TRBJ2-2; cdr3_aa: CATSRDSSLAGSSGELFF
clone_size: .; v_call: TRBV10-3; j_call: TRBJ2-7; cdr3_aa: CAISESPDTTDEQYF
clone_size: .; v_call: TRBV12-3/TRBV12-4; j_call: TRBJ1-4; cdr3_aa: CASTRGLTNEKLFF
clone_size: .; v_call: TRBV3-1; j_call: TRBJ1-1; cdr3_aa: CASSPRQNTEAFF
clone_size: .; v_call: TRBV28; j_call: TRBJ1-1; cdr3_aa: CASSLLLNTEAFF
clone_size: .; v_call: TRBV20-1; j_call: TRBJ2-2; cdr3_aa: CSALTVNGELFF
clone_size: .; v_call: TRBV2; j_call: TRBJ2-2; cdr3_aa: CASRLRVGNTGELFF
clone_size: .; v_call: TRBV24-1; j_call: TRBJ2-7; cdr3_aa: CATSDSITGATSSYEQYF
clone_size: .; v_call: TRBV20-1; j_call: TRBJ2-3; cdr3_aa: CSAITSGGDFQDTQYF